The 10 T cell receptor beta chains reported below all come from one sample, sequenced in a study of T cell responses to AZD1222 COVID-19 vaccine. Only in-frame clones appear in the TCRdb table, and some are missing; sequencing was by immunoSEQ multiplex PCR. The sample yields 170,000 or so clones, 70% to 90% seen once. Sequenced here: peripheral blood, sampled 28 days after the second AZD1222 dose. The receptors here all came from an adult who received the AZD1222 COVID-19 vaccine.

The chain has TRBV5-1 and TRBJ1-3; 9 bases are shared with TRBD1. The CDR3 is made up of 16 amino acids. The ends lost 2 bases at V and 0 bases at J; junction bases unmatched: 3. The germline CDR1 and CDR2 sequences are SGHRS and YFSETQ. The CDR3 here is CASSLETGGSGNTIYF. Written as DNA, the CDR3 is TGCGCCAGCAGCTTAGAGACAGGGGGCTCTGGAAACACCATATATTTT.

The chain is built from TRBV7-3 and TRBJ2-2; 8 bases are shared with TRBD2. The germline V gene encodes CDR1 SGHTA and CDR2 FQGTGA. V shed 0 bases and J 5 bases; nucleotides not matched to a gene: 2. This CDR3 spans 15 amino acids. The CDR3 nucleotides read TGTGCCAGCAGCTTAACAGCGGGGGAGACCGGGGAGCTGTTTTTT. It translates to CASSLTAGETGELFF.

In DNA form, the CDR3 reads TGTGCCAGTAGTATAATCCTAGCGGGGGTCTTCTCCTACGAGCAGTACTTC. This sequence encodes CASSIILAGVFSYEQYF. The chain combines TRBV19 with TRBJ2-7, with 10 bases aligning to TRBD2. From germline, CDR1 is LNHDA and CDR2 SQIVND (reference sequence). The junction had 7 bases not matched to a gene; V was cut back by 2 bases and J by 0 bases. The CDR3 spans 17 residues.

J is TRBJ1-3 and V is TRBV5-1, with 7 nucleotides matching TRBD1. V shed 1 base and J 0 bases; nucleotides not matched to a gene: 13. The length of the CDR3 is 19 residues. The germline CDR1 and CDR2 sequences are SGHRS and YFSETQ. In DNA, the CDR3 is TGCGCCAGCAGCTTGTTGCCCACCGGGACAGCAGACTCTGGAAACACCATATATTTT. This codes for CASSLLPTGTADSGNTIYF.

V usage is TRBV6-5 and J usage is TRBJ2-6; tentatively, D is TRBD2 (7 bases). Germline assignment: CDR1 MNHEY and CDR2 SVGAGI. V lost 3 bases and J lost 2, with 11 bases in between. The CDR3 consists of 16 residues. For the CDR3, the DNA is TGTGCCAGCAGTTATGGCGGGGGCGCTGGGGCCAACGTCCTGACTTTC. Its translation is CASSYGGGAGANVLTF.

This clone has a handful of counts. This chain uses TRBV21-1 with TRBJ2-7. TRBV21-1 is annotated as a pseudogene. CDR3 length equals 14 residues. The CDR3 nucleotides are TGTGCCAGCAGCCCCGGGGCAGTTTGCCGCGAGCAGTACTTC. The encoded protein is CASSPGAVCREQYF.

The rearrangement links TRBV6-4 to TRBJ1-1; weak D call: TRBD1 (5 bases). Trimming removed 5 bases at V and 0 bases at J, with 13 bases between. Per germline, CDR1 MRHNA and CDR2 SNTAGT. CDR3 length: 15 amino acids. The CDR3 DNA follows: TGTGCCAGCAGTCCATCTGGGGCGCTGAACACTGAAGCTTTCTTT. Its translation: CASSPSGALNTEAFF.

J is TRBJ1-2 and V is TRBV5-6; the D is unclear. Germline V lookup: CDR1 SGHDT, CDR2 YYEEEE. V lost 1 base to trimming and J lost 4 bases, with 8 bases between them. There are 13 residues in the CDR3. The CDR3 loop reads CASSLTRGYGYTF. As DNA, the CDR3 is TGTGCCAGCAGCTTGACACGTGGCTATGGCTACACCTTC.

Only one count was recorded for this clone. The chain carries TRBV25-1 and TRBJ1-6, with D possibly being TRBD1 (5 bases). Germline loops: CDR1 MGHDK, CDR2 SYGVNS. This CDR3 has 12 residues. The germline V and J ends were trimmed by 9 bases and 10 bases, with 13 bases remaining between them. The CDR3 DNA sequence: TGTGCCAGTCGGGACGGAAGGTCACCCCTCCACTTT. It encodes CASRDGRSPLHF.

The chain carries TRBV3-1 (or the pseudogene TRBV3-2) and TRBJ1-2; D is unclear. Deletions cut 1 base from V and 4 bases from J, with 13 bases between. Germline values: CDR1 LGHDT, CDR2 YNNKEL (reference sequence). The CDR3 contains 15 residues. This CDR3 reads CASSQAFDRRYGYTF. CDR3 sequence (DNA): TGTGCCAGCAGCCAAGCCTTTGACCGTCGCTATGGCTACACCTTC.